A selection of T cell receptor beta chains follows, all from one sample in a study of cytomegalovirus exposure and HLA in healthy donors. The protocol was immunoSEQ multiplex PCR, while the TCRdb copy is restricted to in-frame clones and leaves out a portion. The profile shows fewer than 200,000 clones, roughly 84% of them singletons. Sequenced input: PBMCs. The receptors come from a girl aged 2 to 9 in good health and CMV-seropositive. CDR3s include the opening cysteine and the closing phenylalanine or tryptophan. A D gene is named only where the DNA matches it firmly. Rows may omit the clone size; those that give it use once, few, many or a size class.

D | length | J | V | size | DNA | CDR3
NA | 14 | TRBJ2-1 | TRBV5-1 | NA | TGCGCCAGCAGCTTTGAGGGATCCTACAATGAGCAGTTCTTC | CASSFEGSYNEQFF
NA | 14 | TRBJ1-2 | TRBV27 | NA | TGTGCCAGCTCAAACCGGGGGGAAAGCTATGGCTACACCTTC | CASSNRGESYGYTF
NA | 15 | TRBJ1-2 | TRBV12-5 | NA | TGTGCTAGTGGTTTGGACAGGGAAGGTAACTATGGCTACACCTTC | CASGLDREGNYGYTF
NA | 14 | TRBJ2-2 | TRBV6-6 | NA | TGTGCCACCAACGGCGGTAGCGGAGGCGGGGAGCTGTTTTTT | CATNGGSGGGELFF
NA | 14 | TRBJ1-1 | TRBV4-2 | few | TGTGCCAGCAGCCTGGACTCTCGGAACACTGAAGCTTTCTTT | CASSLDSRNTEAFF
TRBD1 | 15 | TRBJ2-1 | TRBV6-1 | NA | TGTGCCAGCAGTGAAAGTTTGGGACAGTACAATGAGCAGTTCTTC | CASSESLGQYNEQFF
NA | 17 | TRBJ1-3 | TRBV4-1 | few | TGCGCCAGCAGCCAAGCCCCCTACAGGAACCCTGGAAACACCATATATTTT | CASSQAPYRNPGNTIYF
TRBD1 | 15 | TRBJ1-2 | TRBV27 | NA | TGTGCCAGCAGTTTAGGGACAGGGGGCGACTATGGCTACACCTTC | CASSLGTGGDYGYTF
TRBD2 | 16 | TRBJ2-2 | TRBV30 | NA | TGTGCCTGGAGTGTACTTACTGGACTAGGCACCGGGGAGCTGTTTTTT | CAWSVLTGLGTGELFF
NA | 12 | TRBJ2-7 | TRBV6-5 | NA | TGTGCCAGCTCGGAGGTACTGGGCGAGCAGTACTTC | CASSEVLGEQYF
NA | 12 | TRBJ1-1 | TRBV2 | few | TGTGCCAGCAGGACAGTGCACACTGAAGCTTTCTTT | CASRTVHTEAFF
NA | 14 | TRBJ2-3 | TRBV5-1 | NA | TGCGCCAGCACTAAGGAGGGAAGCACAGATACGCAGTATTTT | CASTKEGSTDTQYF
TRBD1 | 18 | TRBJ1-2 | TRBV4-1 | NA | TGCGCCAGCAGCCAAAACGCGGGGGGACAGGGTCGGATCTATGGCTACACCTTC | CASSQNAGGQGRIYGYTF
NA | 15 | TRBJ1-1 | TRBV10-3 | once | TGTGCCATCAGTGAACCCGCGGGGCCCGACACTGAAGCTTTCTTT | CAISEPAGPDTEAFF
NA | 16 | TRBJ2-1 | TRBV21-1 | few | TGTGCCAGCAGCAAAGTGGGACTAGCGGGAGTGGGAGAGCAGTTCTTC | CASSKVGLAGVGEQFF
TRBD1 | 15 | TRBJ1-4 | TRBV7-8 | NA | TGTGCCAGCAGCCCCAGAAGGGGGCGGGATGAAAAACTGTTTTTT | CASSPRRGRDEKLFF
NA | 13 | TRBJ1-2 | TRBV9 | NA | TGTGCCAGCAAATCTCCCAGGCCCTATGGCTACACCTTC | CASKSPRPYGYTF
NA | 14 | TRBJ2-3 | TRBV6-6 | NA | TGTGCCAGCATTTCCGGGGGGCTTGCGAATACGCAGTATTTT | CASISGGLANTQYF
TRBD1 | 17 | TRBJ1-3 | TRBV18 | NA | TGTGCCAGCTCCACTGGGACAGGGGGAAATTCTGGAAACACCATATATTTT | CASSTGTGGNSGNTIYF
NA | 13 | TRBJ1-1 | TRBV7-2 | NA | TGTGCCAGCAGCTTTCCAGGGGACACTGAAGCTTTCTTT | CASSFPGDTEAFF
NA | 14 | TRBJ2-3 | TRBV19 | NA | TGTGCCAGTAGGTCGGGGACAAGATCAGATACGCAGTATTTT | CASRSGTRSDTQYF
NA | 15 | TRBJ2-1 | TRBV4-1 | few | TGCGCCAGCAGCCCCGACAGGAATCTCTACAATGAGCAGTTCTTC | CASSPDRNLYNEQFF
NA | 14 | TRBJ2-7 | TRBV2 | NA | TGTGCCAGCAGTGGGGCGATACAGCAGTACGAGCAGTACTTC | CASSGAIQQYEQYF
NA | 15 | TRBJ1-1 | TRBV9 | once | TGTGCCAGCAGCGTAGCAGGTGGGCGTTACACTGAAGCTTTCTTT | CASSVAGGRYTEAFF
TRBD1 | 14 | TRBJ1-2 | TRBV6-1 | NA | TGTGCCAGCAGGGAAGGACAGGGTTTCTATGGCTACACCTTC | CASREGQGFYGYTF
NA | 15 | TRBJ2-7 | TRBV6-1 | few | TGTGCCAGCAGTGATCCGGAGCTGTTGAATGGGGAGCAGTACTTC | CASSDPELLNGEQYF
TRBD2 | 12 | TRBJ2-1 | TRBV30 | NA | TGTGCCTGGATCAGCGGGAAGGGTGAGCAGTTCTTC | CAWISGKGEQFF